This T cell receptor beta chain was obtained from a study of T cells in tumors and immune-related adverse events. The CDR3 is 13 residues long. V lost 11 bases to trimming and J lost 4 bases; unmatched junction nucleotides: 8. The V gene's germline CDR1 is SNHLY and CDR2 FYNNEI. Libraries were prepared by immunoSEQ multiplex PCR; TCRdb keeps only in-frame clonotypes and omits some of them. The table lists 20,000 to 25,000 clones, approximately 90% of them singletons. The specimen was lymph node tissue, collected from a patient treated with anti-PD-1 therapy. This chain joins TRBV2 and TRBJ2-1; 7 bases are a match to TRBD1. The source of this sequence is a female donor with metastatic renal cell carcinoma. CDR3 coding DNA: TGTGCCTGCACCCGGGACAGATACAATGAGCAGTTCTTC. Protein: CACTRDRYNEQFF.